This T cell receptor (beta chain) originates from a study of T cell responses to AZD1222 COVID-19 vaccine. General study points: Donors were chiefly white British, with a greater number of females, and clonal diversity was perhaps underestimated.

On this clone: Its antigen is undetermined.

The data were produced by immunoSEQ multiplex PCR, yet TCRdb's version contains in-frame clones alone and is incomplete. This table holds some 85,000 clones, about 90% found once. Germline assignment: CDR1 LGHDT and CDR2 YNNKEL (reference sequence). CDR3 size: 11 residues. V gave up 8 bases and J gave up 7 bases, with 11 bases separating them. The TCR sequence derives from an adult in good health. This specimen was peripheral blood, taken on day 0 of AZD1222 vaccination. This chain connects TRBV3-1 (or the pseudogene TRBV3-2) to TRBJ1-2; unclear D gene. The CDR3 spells CASRQAGGYTF. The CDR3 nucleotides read TGTGCCAGCCGTCAGGCCGGTGGCTACACCTTC.